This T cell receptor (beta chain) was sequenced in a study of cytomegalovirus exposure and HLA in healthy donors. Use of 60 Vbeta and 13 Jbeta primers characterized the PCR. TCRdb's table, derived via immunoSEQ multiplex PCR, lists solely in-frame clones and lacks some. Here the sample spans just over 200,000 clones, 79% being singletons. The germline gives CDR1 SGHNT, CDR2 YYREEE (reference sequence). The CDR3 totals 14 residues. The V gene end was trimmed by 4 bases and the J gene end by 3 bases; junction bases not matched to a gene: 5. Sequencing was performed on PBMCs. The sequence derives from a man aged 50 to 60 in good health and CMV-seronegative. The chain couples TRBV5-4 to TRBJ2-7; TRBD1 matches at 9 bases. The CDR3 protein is CASSDRDRVYEQYF. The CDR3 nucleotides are TGTGCCAGCAGCGACCGGGACAGGGTCTACGAGCAGTACTTC.